The next 26 T cell receptor beta chains were all read from a single sample in a study of T-cell reconstitution after alpha-beta-depleted transplantation in children. Unique molecular identifiers were used to barcode this TCRbeta library. TCRdb re-analysed the PCR reads in MiXCR, keeping a single row per CDR3 protein. The sample has hundreds of thousands of distinct CDR3 sequences, more than 9% seen once. The sequences come from peripheral blood, collected 180 days after TCRalphabeta/CD19-depleted stem cell transplant. Receptors were obtained from a male patient between 2 and 15 years old who had a stem cell transplant for chronic granulomatous disease, so the T cells may come from the graft donor.

This clonotype was counted at least ten times. CDR3 DNA: TGCAGCGTTGAACCCGGGACGTCATCCTACGAGCAGTACTTC. It yields the protein CSVEPGTSSYEQYF. The chain combines TRBV29-1 with TRBJ2-7, with D perhaps being TRBD1 or TRBD2 (5 bases each). Trimming stripped 2 bases from V and 1 base from J, with 12 bases between. CDR1 is SQVTM, CDR2 ANQGSEA, per germline. This CDR3 is built from 14 residues.

V is TRBV19 and J is TRBJ2-2, with a weak D call TRBD2 (5 bases). This CDR3 is built from 12 residues. V lost 4 bases to trimming and J lost 7 bases, with 7 bases between them. The germline V gene encodes CDR1 LNHDA and CDR2 SQIVND (reference sequence). CDR3 loop: CASSREGGELFF. The DNA for the CDR3 is TGTGCCAGTAGTAGAGAGGGCGGGGAGCTGTTTTTT.

This clonotype was counted many times. The chain couples TRBV27 to TRBJ2-2, with a weak D call TRBD1 (6 bases). The V gene's germline CDR1 is MNHEY and CDR2 SMNVEV (reference sequence). The CDR3 covers 15 residues. Trimming stripped 0 bases from V and 5 bases from J, with 10 bases between. CDR3 sequence reads: CASSLSGAPTGELFF. Here the CDR3 DNA reads TGTGCCAGCAGTTTATCGGGGGCGCCTACCGGGGAGCTGTTTTTT.

This clonotype appeared many times. The DNA of the CDR3 is TGTGCCAGCAGCCCCCGGACAGGGGCAGGAGAGCAGTTCTTC. The encoded protein is CASSPRTGAGEQFF. The rearrangement links TRBV7-2 to TRBJ2-1, with 9 bases aligning to TRBD1. The CDR3 is 14 residues long. Germline values: CDR1 SGHTA, CDR2 FQGNSA. V lost 5 bases to trimming and J lost 10 bases; unmatched junction nucleotides: 9.

As to this clonotype: A much larger clonotype is one base distant, so this may be a read error. This chain links TRBV5-8 with TRBJ2-2; perhaps TRBD2 as D (6 bases). Germline CDR1 and CDR2: SGHTS and YDEGEE. Trimming stripped 3 bases from V and 7 bases from J, with 13 bases between. This CDR3 is built from 14 residues. The CDR3 sequence is CASSSGLAGGELFF. Written as DNA, the CDR3 is TGTGCCAGCAGCTCGGGACTGGCCGGCGGGGAGCTGTTTTTT.

This clonotype was picked up many times. The chain uses TRBV20-1 and TRBJ1-5; D might be TRBD1 (5 bases). V lost 4 bases to trimming and J lost 3 bases, with 10 bases between them. The CDR3 runs 13 residues. Per the germline V gene, CDR1 is DFQATT and CDR2 is SNEGSKA (reference sequence). CDR3 sequence: CSAIDRANQPQHF. The DNA for the CDR3 is TGCAGTGCTATCGACAGAGCCAATCAGCCCCAGCATTTT.

This clonotype was counted ten times or more. The chain employs TRBV10-3 and TRBJ2-7; D remains unclear. This CDR3 has 11 residues. The germline V and J ends were trimmed by 8 bases and 0 bases, with 5 bases remaining between them. The germline V gene encodes CDR1 ENHRY and CDR2 SYGVKD. The CDR3 DNA is TGTGCCATCGGCGGCTCCTACGAGCAGTACTTC. Amino acids: CAIGGSYEQYF.

The J gene is TRBJ2-7, the V gene TRBV11-1; no firm D call. The V end lost 2 bases, the J end lost 7 bases, and 18 bases lay between the germline ends. The CDR3 covers 15 residues. CDR1 and CDR2 (germline): SGHAT, FQDESV (reference sequence). CDR3 in DNA: TGTGCCAGCAGCTTATACGCCATCGGATCTGGGGAGCAGTACTTC. Protein sequence: CASSLYAIGSGEQYF.

This clonotype has more than one count but fewer than ten. The chain recombines TRBV10-1 with TRBJ2-4, with no clear D. This CDR3 has 16 amino acids. Germline loops: CDR1 WNHNN, CDR2 SYGVQD (reference sequence). The V end lost 10 bases, the J end lost 0 bases, and 19 bases lay between the germline ends. The CDR3 region has the DNA TGCGCCACCTTTTTGAGCCCGAACATAGCCAAAAACATTCAGTACTTC. Protein: CATFLSPNIAKNIQYF.

This clonotype was detected many times. The V call is TRBV12-3 or TRBV12-4, the J call TRBJ2-2, with TRBD1 as a possible D gene (6 bases). The CDR3 runs to 15 residues. V lost 7 bases and J 6 bases, leaving 18 bases between the germline ends. The DNA of the CDR3 is TGTGCCAGCAAGCCCACAGGGCGGAAGGCCGGGGAGCTGTTTTTT. Translation gives CASKPTGRKAGELFF.

This clonotype was detected many times. The gene calls are TRBV12-3 or TRBV12-4 and TRBJ2-6, with TRBD2 identical over 8 bases. Trimming at V came to 3 bases and at J to 1 base, leaving 20 bases not matched to a gene. This CDR3 is 22 amino acids long. DNA for the CDR3: TGTGCCAGCAGTTTCCCGCCAGCAGTAGACGGGGGGGTAGAGTCTGGGGCCAACGTCCTGACTTTC. Translated: CASSFPPAVDGGVESGANVLTF.

Note on this clonotype: This could be a read error, since a much larger clone is one nucleotide away. This chain links TRBV3-1 with TRBJ2-7; 7 positions agree with TRBD2. This CDR3 contains 14 residues. V lost 8 bases to trimming and J lost 3 bases; unmatched junction nucleotides: 10. Germline CDR1 reads LGHDT; CDR2 reads YNNKEL (reference sequence). The CDR3 loop is CASCRSSGYYEQYF. The DNA for the CDR3 is TGTGCCAGCTGTAGGAGTAGCGGGTACTACGAGCAGTACTTC.

Many counts were recorded for this clonotype. The chain is built from TRBV20-1 and TRBJ1-5, with 8 bases lining up with TRBD1. V was clipped by 2 bases and J by 7 bases; unmatched bases: 7. Per germline, CDR1 DFQATT and CDR2 SNEGSKA (reference sequence). The CDR3 is made up of 14 amino acids. CDR3 sequence (DNA): TGCAGTGCTAGATGGACAGGGATGGGGCAGCCCCAGCATTTT. Amino acid sequence: CSARWTGMGQPQHF.

In its sample, this clonotype was seen many times. J is TRBJ2-5 and V is TRBV6-2 or TRBV6-3; 10 nucleotides line up with TRBD2. The CDR3 consists of 18 residues. Germline trimming cut 4 bases from V and 1 base from J; bases unmatched to any gene: 12. CDR1 and CDR2 from the germline V gene are MNHEY and SVGEGT. CDR3 sequence: CASSWGGLANTFQETQYF. The CDR3, as DNA: TGTGCCAGCAGTTGGGGGGGACTAGCGAACACCTTCCAAGAGACCCAGTACTTC.

At least ten counts were recorded for this clonotype. This chain links TRBV20-1 with TRBJ2-3; 10 bases map to TRBD2. V lost 1 base and J lost 6; bases outside the gene matches: 7. Germline CDR1 is DFQATT and CDR2 is SNEGSKA (reference sequence). This CDR3 has 15 residues. The CDR3 nucleotides are TGCAGTGCTAGAGGGCTAGCGGGAGTCGCCGATACGCAGTATTTT. It encodes CSARGLAGVADTQYF.

This clonotype was counted ten times or more. The chain uses TRBV5-1 and TRBJ2-1; D is perhaps TRBD2 (5 bases). In germline, CDR1 is SGHRS, CDR2 YFSETQ. V lost 4 bases and J lost 5, with 10 bases in between. This CDR3 has 13 amino acids. The CDR3 here is CASSHGIDNEQFF. The CDR3 DNA sequence: TGCGCCAGCAGCCACGGGATTGACAATGAGCAGTTCTTC. The full variable domain, with the rest looked up from reference TRBV5-1 and TRBJ2-1, is KAGVTQTPRYLIKTRGQQVTLSCSPISGHRSVSWYQQTPGQGLQFLFEYFSETQRNKGNFPGRFSGRQFSNSRSEMNVSTLELGDSALYLCASSHGIDNEQFFGPGTRLTVL.

This clonotype was observed at least ten times. The chain uses TRBV12-3 or TRBV12-4 and TRBJ1-4; D call uncertain. This CDR3 contains 15 residues. V lost 5 bases and J 12 bases, leaving 22 bases between the germline ends. CDR3 residues: CASSPTRTPDRELFF. As DNA, the CDR3 is TGTGCCAGCAGTCCGACTCGGACTCCCGATCGGGAACTGTTTTTT.

There are many counts of this clonotype. The V and J genes are TRBV20-1 and TRBJ2-1; 8 positions agree with TRBD2. V was pared by 3 bases and J by 1 base, with 5 bases of the junction left unmatched. Germline values: CDR1 DFQATT, CDR2 SNEGSKA (reference sequence). The CDR3 spans 15 residues. The CDR3 DNA sequence: TGCAGTGCTAGGGCGACTAGCGTTTCCTACAATGAGCAGTTCTTC. Translation: CSARATSVSYNEQFF.

This clonotype was counted at least ten times. The CDR3 sequence: CATSSLLGQGLTQYF. DNA for the CDR3: TGTGCCACCAGCAGTCTTCTGGGACAGGGACTAACCCAGTACTTC. The genes are TRBV15 and TRBJ2-5, with TRBD1 matching over 9 bases. J gave up 8 bases and V 3 bases, and 10 bases lay outside the gene matches. Germline V gene sequence: CDR1 LNHNV, CDR2 YYDKDF (reference sequence). The CDR3 covers 15 residues.

This clonotype was seen ten or more times. V usage is TRBV7-9 and J usage is TRBJ1-2; D not certain. The CDR3 length is 13 residues. Germline-derived CDR1 and CDR2 are SEHNR and FQNEAQ (reference sequence). With 1 base removed from V and 4 bases from J, the gap between germline ends came to 7 bases. DNA for the CDR3: TGTGCCAGCAGCTTAGAGCGGAGCTATGGCTACACCTTC. Translation: CASSLERSYGYTF.

There are many counts of this clonotype. V usage is TRBV20-1 and J usage is TRBJ2-3; 7 bases line up with TRBD2. The CDR3 is 16 residues long. The V gene's germline CDR1 is DFQATT and CDR2 SNEGSKA (reference sequence). V trimming: 0 bases; J trimming: 5 bases; junction bases outside the gene matches: 11. CDR3 DNA sequence: TGCAGTGCTAGAGATCTCTTTAGGACTAGATTAGATACGCAGTATTTT. Protein: CSARDLFRTRLDTQYF.

This clonotype was counted many times. The rearrangement joins TRBV20-1 to TRBJ2-7, with D possibly matching TRBD2 (5 bases). The V and J ends lost 7 bases and 5 bases respectively, with 12 bases between them. CDR3 length: 11 amino acids. Germline V lookup: CDR1 DFQATT, CDR2 SNEGSKA (reference sequence). The CDR3 sequence: CSVVASHEQYF. The CDR3 DNA is TGCAGTGTGGTAGCGAGCCACGAGCAGTACTTC.

This clonotype was seen at least ten times. The V call is TRBV7-2, the J call TRBJ1-3, with D unclear. Germline CDR1 and CDR2: SGHTA and FQGNSA. The CDR3 sequence is 16 residues long. V shed 2 bases and J shed 0 bases, with 11 bases lying between them. The chain's CDR3 is CASSLMQILSGNTIYF. The CDR3 bases are TGTGCCAGCAGCTTAATGCAGATCCTCTCTGGAAACACCATATATTTT.

This clonotype was seen ten or more times. This chain connects TRBV20-1 to TRBJ2-1; 10 nucleotides align to TRBD2. V lost 5 bases and J lost 1; bases outside the gene matches: 8. CDR1 and CDR2 from the germline V gene are DFQATT and SNEGSKA (reference sequence). The CDR3 consists of 16 residues. The CDR3 nucleotides are TGCAGTGCTTTAATGTTGGGACTAGCGTCCTACAATGAGCAGTTCTTC. Its protein product is CSALMLGLASYNEQFF.

This clonotype was counted ten times or more. V is TRBV12-3 or TRBV12-4 and J is TRBJ1-1, with 9 bases fitting TRBD1. V lost 6 bases, J lost 4 bases, and 6 bases stayed unmatched. This CDR3 spans 14 amino acids. Here the CDR3 reads CASSHRGRGTEAFF. CDR3 nucleotide sequence: TGTGCCAGCAGCCACAGGGGGCGAGGCACTGAAGCTTTCTTT.

This clonotype was picked up many times. The chain carries TRBV5-4 and TRBJ2-7; D might be TRBD2 (5 bases). The CDR3 is made up of 15 amino acids. Trimming cost V 3 bases and J 2 bases, with 15 bases left between them. Germline CDR1 is SGHNT and CDR2 is YYREEE (reference sequence). The DNA of the CDR3 is TGTGCCAGCAGCTCTTCGGGCCTAGCTGCCTACGAGCAGTACTTC. Amino acids: CASSSSGLAAYEQYF.